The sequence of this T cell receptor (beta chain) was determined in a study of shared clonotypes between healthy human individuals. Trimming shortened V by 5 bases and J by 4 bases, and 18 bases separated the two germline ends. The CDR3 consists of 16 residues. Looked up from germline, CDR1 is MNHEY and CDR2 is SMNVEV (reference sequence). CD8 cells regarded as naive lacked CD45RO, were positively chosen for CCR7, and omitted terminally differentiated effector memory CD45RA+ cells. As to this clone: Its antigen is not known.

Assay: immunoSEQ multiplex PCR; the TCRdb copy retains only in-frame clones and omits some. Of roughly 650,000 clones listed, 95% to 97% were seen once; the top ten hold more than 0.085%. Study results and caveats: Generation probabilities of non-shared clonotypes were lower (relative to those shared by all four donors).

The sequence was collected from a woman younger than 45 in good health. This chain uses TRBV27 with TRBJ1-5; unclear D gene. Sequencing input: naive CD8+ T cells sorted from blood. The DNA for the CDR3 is TGTGCCAGCAGTCCGACGACAACGGGTTGGAATCAGCCCCAGCATTTT. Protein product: CASSPTTTGWNQPQHF.